Below are 10 T cell receptor beta chains sequenced from a single sample in a study of cytomegalovirus exposure and HLA in healthy donors. PCR primers comprised 60 Vbeta and 13 Jbeta primers. The protocol was immunoSEQ multiplex PCR, while the TCRdb copy is restricted to in-frame clones and leaves out a portion. The sample lists roughly 180,000 clones, around 79% occurring once. The sample consisted of PBMCs. The receptors derive from a female donor in good health and CMV-seronegative.

The CDR3 DNA reads as TGTGCCAGCAGCTTGGTGCCGACAGGGGGCCAAAACATTCAGTACTTC. The encoded protein is CASSLVPTGGQNIQYF. The chain links TRBV5-5 to TRBJ2-4, with 10 bases identical to TRBD1. J was trimmed by 5 bases and V by 0 bases; bases with no gene match: 5. The CDR3 spans 16 residues. Germline assignment: CDR1 SGHKS and CDR2 YYEKEE (reference sequence).

J is TRBJ2-7 and V is TRBV7-2; TRBD1 matches at 9 bases. CDR3 length: 13 residues. Looked up from germline, CDR1 is SGHTA and CDR2 is FQGNSA. The V gene end was trimmed by 0 bases and the J gene end by 6 bases; junction bases not matched to a gene: 0. CDR3 sequence reads: CASSLATGGEQYF. The CDR3 DNA follows: TGTGCCAGCAGCTTAGCGACAGGGGGCGAGCAGTACTTC.

J is TRBJ1-2 and V is TRBV7-2, with D possibly matching TRBD1 (5 bases). This CDR3 spans 14 amino acids. Trimming pared 1 base from V and 7 bases from J, leaving 13 bases between. CDR1 and CDR2 (germline): SGHTA, FQGNSA. The CDR3 nucleotides are TGTGCCAGCAGCTTAGGGGGGGGGACTTCTGGCTACACCTTC. Amino acids: CASSLGGGTSGYTF.

The chain has TRBV12-5 and TRBJ1-5; 7 nucleotides line up with TRBD1. The germline V gene has CDR1 LGHNT and CDR2 FRNRAP. The J segment lost 9 bases and the V segment lost 6 bases, leaving 8 bases of the junction unmatched. This CDR3 spans 13 amino acids. CDR3 loop: CASGDRLYGPQHF. The CDR3 nucleotides read TGTGCTAGTGGGGACAGGCTCTACGGGCCCCAGCATTTT.

The gene calls are TRBV7-9 and TRBJ1-1, with no clear D. The germline CDR1 and CDR2 sequences are SEHNR and FQNEAQ (reference sequence). Between the trimmed V and J ends, which lost 4 bases and 6 bases, there was a span of 9 bases. This CDR3 region has 12 residues. CDR3 nucleotide sequence: TGTGCCAGCAGCTCCGAACGGGCTGAAGCTTTCTTT. Amino acid sequence: CASSSERAEAFF.

V is TRBV21-1 and J is TRBJ1-5; whether TRBD1, the table's D call, matches the DNA was not checked. TRBV21-1 constitutes a pseudogene. The CDR3 length is 15 residues. CDR3 DNA: TGTGCCAGCAGCAAACAAGGGACAGGGGAACAGCCCCAGCATTTT. Protein sequence: CASSKQGTGEQPQHF.

The J gene is TRBJ2-4, the V gene TRBV6-1, with D hard to call. The V gene's germline CDR1 is MNHNS and CDR2 SASEGT. CDR3 length: 15 residues. The V end lost 2 bases, the J end lost 6 bases, and 14 bases lay between the germline ends. The CDR3 sequence: CASSERGLVGNIQYF. The CDR3 coding sequence is TGTGCCAGCAGTGAAAGAGGCTTGGTCGGAAACATTCAGTACTTC.

V and J are TRBV7-9 and TRBJ2-7, with D tentatively TRBD1 (6 bases). There are 17 residues in the CDR3. Trimming took off 0 bases at V and 4 bases at J, with 19 bases between the two ends. Germline CDR1 and CDR2: SEHNR and FQNEAQ (reference sequence). CDR3: CASSLAPRGGMRYEQYF. For the CDR3, the DNA is TGTGCCAGCAGCTTAGCCCCTAGAGGGGGAATGAGGTACGAGCAGTACTTC.

The chain joins TRBV4-3 to TRBJ1-6, with 7 bases aligning to TRBD1. Germline trimming cut 0 bases from V and 9 bases from J; bases unmatched to any gene: 8. The germline gives CDR1 LGHNA, CDR2 YSLEER. The CDR3 is made up of 16 amino acids. The CDR3 DNA reads as TGCGCCAGCAGCCAAGAGTCCCGACAGGGACGTTCACCCCTCCACTTT. Amino acid sequence: CASSQESRQGRSPLHF.

This sequence joins TRBV28 and TRBJ2-3, with D possibly being TRBD2 (6 bases). The CDR3 totals 12 residues. V was trimmed by 6 bases and J by 4 bases, leaving 8 bases between them. Per germline, CDR1 MDHEN and CDR2 SYDVKM. CDR3 region: CASSGTPDTQYF. DNA for the CDR3: TGTGCCAGCAGCGGGACTCCAGATACGCAGTATTTT.